This T cell receptor beta chain was obtained from a study of cytomegalovirus exposure and HLA in healthy donors. The data were produced by immunoSEQ multiplex PCR, yet TCRdb's version contains in-frame clones alone and is incomplete. This table holds about 160,000 clones, 89% found once. The J segment lost 7 bases and the V segment lost 4 bases, leaving 6 bases of the junction unmatched. Germline loops: CDR1 PRHDT, CDR2 FYEKMQ (reference sequence). The CDR3 has 15 amino acids. Sequencing used PBMCs. This clonotype originated in a man between 18 and 35 years old in good health and CMV-seropositive. The chain links TRBV13 to TRBJ1-4; 10 bases map to TRBD1. For the CDR3, the DNA is TGTGCCAGCAGCTACCGACAGGGGGCGGGTGAAAAACTGTTTTTT. Protein product: CASSYRQGAGEKLFF.